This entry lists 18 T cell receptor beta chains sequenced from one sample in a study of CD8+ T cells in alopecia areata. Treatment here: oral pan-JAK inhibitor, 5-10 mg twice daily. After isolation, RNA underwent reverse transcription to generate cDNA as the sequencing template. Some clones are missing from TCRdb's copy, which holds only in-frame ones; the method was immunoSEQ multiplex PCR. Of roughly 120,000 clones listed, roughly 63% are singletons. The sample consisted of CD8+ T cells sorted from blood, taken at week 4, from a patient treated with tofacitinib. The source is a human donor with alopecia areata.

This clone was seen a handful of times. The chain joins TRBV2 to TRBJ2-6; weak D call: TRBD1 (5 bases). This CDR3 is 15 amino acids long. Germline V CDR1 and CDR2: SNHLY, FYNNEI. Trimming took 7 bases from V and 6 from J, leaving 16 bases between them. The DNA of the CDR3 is TGTGCCAGCAAAAGTTCGGACACCATGGCCAACGTCCTGACTTTC. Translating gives CASKSSDTMANVLTF.

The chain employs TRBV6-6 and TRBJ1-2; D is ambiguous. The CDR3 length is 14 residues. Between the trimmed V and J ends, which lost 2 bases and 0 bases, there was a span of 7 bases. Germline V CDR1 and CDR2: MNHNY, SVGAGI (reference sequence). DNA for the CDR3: TGTGCCAGCAGTTACGAGGGTTCTAACTATGGCTACACCTTC. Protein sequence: CASSYEGSNYGYTF.

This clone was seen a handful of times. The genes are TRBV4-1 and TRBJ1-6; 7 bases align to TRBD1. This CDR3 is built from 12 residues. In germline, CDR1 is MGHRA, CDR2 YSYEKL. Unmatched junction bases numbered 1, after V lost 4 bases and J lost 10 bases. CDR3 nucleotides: TGCGCCAGCAGCCGACAGGGATCACCCCTCCACTTT. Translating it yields CASSRQGSPLHF.

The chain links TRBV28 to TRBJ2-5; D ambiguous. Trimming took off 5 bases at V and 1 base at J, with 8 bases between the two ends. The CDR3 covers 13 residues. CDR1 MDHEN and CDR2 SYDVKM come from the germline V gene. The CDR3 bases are TGTGCCAGCAGTCCAGACTCCCAAGAGACCCAGTACTTC. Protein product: CASSPDSQETQYF.

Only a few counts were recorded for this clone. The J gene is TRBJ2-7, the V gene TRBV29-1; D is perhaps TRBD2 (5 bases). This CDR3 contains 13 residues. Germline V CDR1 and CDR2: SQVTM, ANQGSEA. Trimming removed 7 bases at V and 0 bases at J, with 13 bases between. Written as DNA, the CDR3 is TGCAGCGGTGGTTCGGGGTCCTCCTACGAGCAGTACTTC. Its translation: CSGGSGSSYEQYF.

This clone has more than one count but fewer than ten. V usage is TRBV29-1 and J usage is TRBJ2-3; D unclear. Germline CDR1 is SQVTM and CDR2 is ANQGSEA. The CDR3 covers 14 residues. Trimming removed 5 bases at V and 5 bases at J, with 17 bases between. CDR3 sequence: CSVIPGPERDTQYF. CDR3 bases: TGCAGCGTTATACCGGGCCCCGAGCGAGATACGCAGTATTTT.

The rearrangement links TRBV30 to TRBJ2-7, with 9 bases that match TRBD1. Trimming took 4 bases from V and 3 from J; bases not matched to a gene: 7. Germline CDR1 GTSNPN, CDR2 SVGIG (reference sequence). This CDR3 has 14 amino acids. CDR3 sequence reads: CAWTRGTGNYEQYF. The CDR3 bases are TGTGCCTGGACCCGAGGGACAGGGAACTACGAGCAGTACTTC.

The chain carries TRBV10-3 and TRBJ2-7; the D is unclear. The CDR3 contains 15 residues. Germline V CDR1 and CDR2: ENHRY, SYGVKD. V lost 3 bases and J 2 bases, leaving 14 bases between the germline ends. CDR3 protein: CAISEEAADTYEQYF. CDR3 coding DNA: TGTGCCATCAGTGAAGAGGCAGCCGATACCTACGAGCAGTACTTC.

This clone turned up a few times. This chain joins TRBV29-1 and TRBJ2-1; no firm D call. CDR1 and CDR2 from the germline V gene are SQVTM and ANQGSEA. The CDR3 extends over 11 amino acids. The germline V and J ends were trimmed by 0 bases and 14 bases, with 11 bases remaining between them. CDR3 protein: CSVEEGPGEFF. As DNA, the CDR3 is TGCAGCGTTGAAGAAGGACCCGGCGAGTTCTTC.

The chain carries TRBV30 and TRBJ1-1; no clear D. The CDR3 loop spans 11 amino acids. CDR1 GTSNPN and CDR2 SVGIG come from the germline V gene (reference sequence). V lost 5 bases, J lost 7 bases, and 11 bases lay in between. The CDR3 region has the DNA TGTGCCTGGGACCCAGGAATTGAAGCTTTCTTT. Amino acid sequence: CAWDPGIEAFF.

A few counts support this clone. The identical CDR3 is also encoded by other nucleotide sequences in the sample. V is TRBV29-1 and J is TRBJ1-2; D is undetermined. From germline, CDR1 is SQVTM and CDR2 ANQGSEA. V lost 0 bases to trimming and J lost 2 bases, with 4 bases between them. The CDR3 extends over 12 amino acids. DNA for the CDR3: TGCAGCGTTGAAGAGGCAAACTATGGCTACACCTTC. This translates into CSVEEANYGYTF.

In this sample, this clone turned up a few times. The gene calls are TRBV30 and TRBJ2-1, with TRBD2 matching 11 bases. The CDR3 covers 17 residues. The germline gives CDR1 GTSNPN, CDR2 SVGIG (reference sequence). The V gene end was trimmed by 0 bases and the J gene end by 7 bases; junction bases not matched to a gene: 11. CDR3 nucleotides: TGTGCCTGGAGTGTAGACTTGCGGCTAGCGGGGGGAAATGAGCAGTTCTTC. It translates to CAWSVDLRLAGGNEQFF.

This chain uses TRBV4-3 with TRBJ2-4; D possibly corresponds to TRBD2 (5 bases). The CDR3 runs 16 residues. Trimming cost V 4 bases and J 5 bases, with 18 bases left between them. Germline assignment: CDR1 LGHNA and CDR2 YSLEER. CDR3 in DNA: TGCGCCAGCAGCCCGGGCTTTAGAGGGCAACAAAACATTCAGTACTTC. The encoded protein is CASSPGFRGQQNIQYF.

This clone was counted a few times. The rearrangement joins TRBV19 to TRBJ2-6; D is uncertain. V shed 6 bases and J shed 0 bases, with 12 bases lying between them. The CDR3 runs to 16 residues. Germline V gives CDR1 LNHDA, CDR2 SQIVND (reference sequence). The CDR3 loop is CASSPLPSSGANVLTF. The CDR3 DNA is TGTGCCAGTAGCCCCCTTCCTAGCTCTGGGGCCAACGTCCTGACTTTC.

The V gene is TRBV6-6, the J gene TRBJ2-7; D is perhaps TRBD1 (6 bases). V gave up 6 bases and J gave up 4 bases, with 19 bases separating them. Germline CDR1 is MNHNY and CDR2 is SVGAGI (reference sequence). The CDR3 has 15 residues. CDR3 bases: TGTGCCAGCAGCTGTTGGACAGCCGCGTATTACGAGCAGTACTTC. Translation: CASSCWTAAYYEQYF.

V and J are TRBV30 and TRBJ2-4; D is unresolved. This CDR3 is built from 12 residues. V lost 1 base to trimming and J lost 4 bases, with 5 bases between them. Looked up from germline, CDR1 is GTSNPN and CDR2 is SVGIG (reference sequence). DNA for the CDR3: TGTGCCTGGAGTGACGGGAAAAACATTCAGTACTTC. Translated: CAWSDGKNIQYF.

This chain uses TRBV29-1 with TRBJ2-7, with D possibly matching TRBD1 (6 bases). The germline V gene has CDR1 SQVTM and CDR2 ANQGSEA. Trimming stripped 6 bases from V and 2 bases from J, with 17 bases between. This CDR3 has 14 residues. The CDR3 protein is CSVFDRTDPYEQYF. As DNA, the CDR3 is TGCAGCGTATTCGACAGGACCGATCCCTACGAGCAGTACTTC.

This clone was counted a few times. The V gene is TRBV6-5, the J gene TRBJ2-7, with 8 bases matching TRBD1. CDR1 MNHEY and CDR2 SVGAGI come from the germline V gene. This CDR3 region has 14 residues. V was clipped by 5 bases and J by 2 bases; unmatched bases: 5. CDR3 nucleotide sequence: TGTGCCAGCAGTCCTTGGACAGGGACCTACGAGCAGTACTTC. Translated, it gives CASSPWTGTYEQYF.